By share, the clone carrying this TCR beta chain ranks as medium-sized. Its antigen remains unidentified. V was shortened by 4 bases and J by 2 bases, with 14 bases between the two germline ends. The CDR3 has 15 amino acids. Germline V gives CDR1 SGHNT, CDR2 YENEEA. Sequenced by immunoSEQ multiplex PCR; TCRdb stores in-frame clones only, minus some. The sample lists around 3,700 clones; under 25% were seen once. The sample comes from a study of T cells in localized non-small cell lung cancer. Study outcomes and limitations: Longer overall survival accompanied higher blood T cell density. It remains possible that heterogeneity exists, since only one tumor region was sequenced. Tumor trailed uninvolved adjacent lung in T cell clonality, which peaked there.

The sequencing here drew on lung tumor tissue, taken before any cancer treatment. This clonotype was sampled from a man aged 18 to 49 with stage II lung adenocarcinoma. The chain combines TRBV11-3 with TRBJ1-2; maybe TRBD1 (5 bases). CDR3 residues: CASSSGTDGNYGYTF. The CDR3 region has the DNA TGTGCCAGCAGCTCCGGGACCGATGGAAACTATGGCTACACCTTC.